The present entry profiles one TCR beta chain with its context. Only in-frame clones appear in the TCRdb table, and some are missing; sequencing was by immunoSEQ multiplex PCR. The sample yields approximately 280,000 clones, approximately 76% seen once. This sample is drawn from a study of cytotoxic CD8 clonotypes in ibrutinib-treated CLL. Study-level background: Average yields of 255,043 productive templates and 80,000 to 100,000 productive rearrangements characterized the samples.

The CDR3 runs 14 residues. The J segment lost 8 bases and the V segment lost 6 bases, leaving 11 bases of the junction unmatched. The germline gives CDR1 SQVTM, CDR2 ANQGSEA. The chain couples TRBV29-1 to TRBJ1-2, with 11 bases aligning to TRBD1. Sequencing was performed on PBMCs, taken at disease progression, from a patient treated with ibrutinib. The clonotype originates from a human donor with chronic lymphocytic leukemia. In DNA form, the CDR3 reads TGCAGCGTCGGCCCCGGTTGGACAGGGGGCGGCTACACCTTC. Translated, it gives CSVGPGWTGGGYTF.